The 6 T cell receptor beta chains reported below all come from one sample, sequenced in a study of blood T cell repertoires in COVID-19. Sequenced by immunoSEQ multiplex PCR; TCRdb stores in-frame clones only, minus some. The sample lists over 200,000 clones; about 80% were seen once. What was sequenced was PBMCs or T cells enriched from blood (not recorded which). These receptors all come from a man aged 40-49 years who had recovered from COVID-19.

This sequence joins TRBV5-4 and TRBJ2-1; maybe TRBD1 (5 bases). The germline V and J ends were trimmed by 0 bases and 0 bases, with 7 bases remaining between them. CDR3 size: 15 residues. In germline, CDR1 is SGHNT, CDR2 YYREEE (reference sequence). The CDR3 here is CASSLGQGSYNEQFF. The CDR3 DNA reads TGTGCCAGCAGCTTGGGTCAGGGCTCCTACAATGAGCAGTTCTTC.

This clone was seen once. One junction end does not reproduce the germline sequence, and a read error may be involved. The rearrangement joins TRBV2 to TRBJ2-7; the D gene is possibly TRBD2 (5 bases). Germline V CDR1 and CDR2: SNHLY, FYNNEI. The CDR3 is 13 residues long. CDR3 sequence reads: CASTPGYSNEQYF. The DNA of the CDR3 is TGTGCCAGCACTCCGGGGTACTCCAACGAGCAGTACTTC.

Here the CDR3 reads CASSSQGRDNEKLFF. For the CDR3, the DNA is TGTGCCAGCAGTTCCCAGGGGAGGGATAATGAAAAACTGTTTTTT. The rearrangement uses TRBV2 and TRBJ1-4; possibly TRBD1 for D (6 bases). Germline-derived CDR1 and CDR2 are SNHLY and FYNNEI. The CDR3 sequence is 15 residues long. V was pared by 5 bases and J by 4 bases, with 14 bases between. Full variable domain (remainder filled in from reference TRBV2 and TRBJ1-4): EPEVTQTPSHQVTQMGQEVILRCVPISNHLYFYWYRQILGQKVEFLVSFYNNEISEKSEIFDDQFSVERPDGSNFTLKIRSTKLEDSAMYFCASSSQGRDNEKLFFGSGTQLSVL.

V and J are TRBV7-3 and TRBJ2-2; D might be TRBD1 (6 bases). The germline CDR1 and CDR2 sequences are SGHTA and FQGTGA. This CDR3 has 16 residues. Deletions cut 1 base from V and 4 bases from J, with 13 bases between. The CDR3 sequence is CASSLISGVGTGELFF. DNA for the CDR3: TGTGCCAGCAGCTTAATATCAGGGGTGGGCACCGGGGAGCTGTTTTTT.

The chain links TRBV9 to TRBJ2-1; the match to TRBD2 covers 7 bases. The CDR3 runs 15 residues. After removal of 1 base from V and 0 bases from J, the junction contained 1 base not matched to a gene. Germline CDR1 and CDR2: SGDLS and YYNGEE. The CDR3 region is CASSVRGDSYNEQFF. Here the CDR3 DNA reads TGTGCCAGCAGCGTACGGGGGGACTCCTACAATGAGCAGTTCTTC. Variable domain in full (rest from reference TRBV9 and TRBJ2-1): DSGVTQTPKHLITATGQRVTLRCSPRSGDLSVYWYQQSLDQGLQFLIQYYNGEERAKGNILERFSAQQFPDLHSELNLSSLELGDSALYFCASSVRGDSYNEQFFGPGTRLTVL.

The genes are TRBV30 and TRBJ1-2; maybe TRBD1 (6 bases). The V gene's germline CDR1 is GTSNPN and CDR2 SVGIG (reference sequence). The length of the CDR3 is 13 residues. Trimming removed 2 bases at V and 8 bases at J, with 15 bases between. This CDR3 reads CAWSLQGKKGYTF. CDR3 in DNA: TGTGCCTGGAGTCTCCAGGGGAAGAAAGGCTACACCTTC.